The TCR beta chain described here comes from a study of blood T cells in healthy people across ages. In the study overall: Per two T cells, template switching captured roughly one barcoded beta molecule.

Through a sample-barcoded 5' primer and a J-beta primer mix, a second PCR was run for roughly 7 to 11 cycles. TCRdb processed the 5' RACE reads anew with MiXCR; each CDR3 protein has one entry. This table holds about 700,000 distinct CDR3 sequences, approximately 31% found once. V dropped 3 bases and J dropped 5 bases, with 19 bases sitting between them. Per the germline V gene, CDR1 is DFQATT and CDR2 is SNEGSKA (reference sequence). This CDR3 comprises 15 residues. Russia was home to the donors, healthy Caucasian individuals aged about 6 to 90. About 9.9 milliliters of peripheral blood were drawn from each donor.

The origin of this receptor is a woman over 75 in good health. Sequencing was carried out using blood. The rearrangement joins TRBV20-1 to TRBJ1-1; D is possibly TRBD1 (6 bases). This chain's CDR3 is CSASGQGSTGTEAFF. For the CDR3, the DNA is TGCAGTGCTAGTGGGCAGGGGTCCACGGGGACTGAAGCTTTCTTT.